Listed below are T cell receptor beta chains from one sample, sequenced in a study of cytomegalovirus exposure and HLA in healthy donors. Data came from immunoSEQ multiplex PCR; TCRdb stores just in-frame clones and leaves some out. Of 130,000 to 150,000 clones in the sample, about 80% were seen once. Sequenced input: PBMCs. These TCRs come from a female donor in good health and CMV-seronegative. CDR3s leave out the opening cysteine and the closing phenylalanine or tryptophan. Fields, in order: V gene, CDR3 protein.

v_call: TRBV28; cdr3_aa: ASNEASNQPQH
v_call: TRBV29-1; cdr3_aa: SVEGSNQYSYEQY
v_call: TRBV19; cdr3_aa: ASSFLSYNEQF
v_call: TRBV5-4; cdr3_aa: ASSFGWGLGNTEAF
v_call: TRBV2; cdr3_aa: ASSSQGKETQY
v_call: TRBV6-6; cdr3_aa: ASSTSGLADTEAF
v_call: TRBV6-5; cdr3_aa: ASSYNRGSEQY
v_call: TRBV25-1; cdr3_aa: ASSDLWTGETEAF
v_call: TRBV28; cdr3_aa: ATTSGWTEAF
v_call: TRBV19; cdr3_aa: ASSTGGGQGAIQPQH
v_call: TRBV6-5; cdr3_aa: ASSYAAGSGYT
v_call: TRBV25-1; cdr3_aa: ASTLTGSSYEQY
v_call: TRBV5-1; cdr3_aa: ASTLKSYTVSFYNEQF
v_call: TRBV5-1; cdr3_aa: ASSLVGRNEAF
v_call: TRBV9; cdr3_aa: ASSAQQASYEQY
v_call: TRBV19; cdr3_aa: ASSIQASGLGNYEQY
v_call: TRBV7-2; cdr3_aa: ASSLDQGYNSPLH
v_call: TRBV5-1; cdr3_aa: ASSLARQVKNTEAF
v_call: TRBV27; cdr3_aa: ASQITSDSRSQY
v_call: TRBV5-4; cdr3_aa: ASSLVATDTQY
v_call: TRBV19; cdr3_aa: ASRPRDRDLNGYT
v_call: TRBV19; cdr3_aa: ASRSSGRGVYNEQF
v_call: TRBV27; cdr3_aa: ASSLSGRVASP
v_call: TRBV28; cdr3_aa: ASSRGPREQY
v_call: TRBV6-5; cdr3_aa: ASSRQGAGGYT
v_call: TRBV7-9; cdr3_aa: ASSPAGTGGNTEAF
v_call: TRBV28; cdr3_aa: ASSRIAGGVEQF
v_call: TRBV9; cdr3_aa: ASSVGGLGGTEAF
v_call: TRBV28; cdr3_aa: ASSPIAGVREQY
v_call: TRBV28; cdr3_aa: ASTREVSNQPQH
v_call: TRBV25-1; cdr3_aa: ASSEYGNQPQH
v_call: TRBV12-5; cdr3_aa: ASGLEQINEQF
v_call: TRBV7-2; cdr3_aa: ASSSWTSGGPGGTQY
v_call: TRBV18; cdr3_aa: ASSPRLAGEGTDTQY
v_call: TRBV2; cdr3_aa: ASREGYANTGELF
v_call: TRBV5-1; cdr3_aa: ASSTGTSGRAGWDEQF
v_call: TRBV7-9; cdr3_aa: ASSPGQGDQPQH
v_call: TRBV13; cdr3_aa: ASSLSDRAELYGYT
v_call: TRBV5-4; cdr3_aa: ASSPGAGQTSGNTIY
v_call: TRBV7-9; cdr3_aa: ASRRGRVRTDTQY
v_call: TRBV7-9; cdr3_aa: ASRHLRDTTNTGELF
v_call: TRBV5-1; cdr3_aa: ASSSGIGEQF
v_call: TRBV7-9; cdr3_aa: ASNFRGGPGNTIY
v_call: TRBV15; cdr3_aa: ATSREPRNTEAF
v_call: TRBV5-1; cdr3_aa: ASSGGVPNTEAF